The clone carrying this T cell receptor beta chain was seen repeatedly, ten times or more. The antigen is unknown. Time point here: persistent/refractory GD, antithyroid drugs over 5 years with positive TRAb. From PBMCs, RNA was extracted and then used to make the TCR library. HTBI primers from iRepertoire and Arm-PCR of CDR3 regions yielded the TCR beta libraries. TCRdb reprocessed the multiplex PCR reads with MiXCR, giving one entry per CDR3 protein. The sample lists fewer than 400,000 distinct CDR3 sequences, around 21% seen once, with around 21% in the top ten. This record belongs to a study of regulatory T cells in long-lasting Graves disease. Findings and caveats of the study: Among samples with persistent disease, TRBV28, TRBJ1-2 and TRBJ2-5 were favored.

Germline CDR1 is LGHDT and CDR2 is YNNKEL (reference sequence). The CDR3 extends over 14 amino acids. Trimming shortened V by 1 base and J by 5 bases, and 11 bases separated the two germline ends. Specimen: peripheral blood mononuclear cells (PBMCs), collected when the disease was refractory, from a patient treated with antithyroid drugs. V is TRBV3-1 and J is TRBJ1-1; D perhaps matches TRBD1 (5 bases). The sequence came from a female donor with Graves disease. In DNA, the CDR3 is TGTGCCAGCAGCCAAGGAGGGGTGGGAACTGAAGCTTTCTTT. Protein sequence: CASSQGGVGTEAFF.